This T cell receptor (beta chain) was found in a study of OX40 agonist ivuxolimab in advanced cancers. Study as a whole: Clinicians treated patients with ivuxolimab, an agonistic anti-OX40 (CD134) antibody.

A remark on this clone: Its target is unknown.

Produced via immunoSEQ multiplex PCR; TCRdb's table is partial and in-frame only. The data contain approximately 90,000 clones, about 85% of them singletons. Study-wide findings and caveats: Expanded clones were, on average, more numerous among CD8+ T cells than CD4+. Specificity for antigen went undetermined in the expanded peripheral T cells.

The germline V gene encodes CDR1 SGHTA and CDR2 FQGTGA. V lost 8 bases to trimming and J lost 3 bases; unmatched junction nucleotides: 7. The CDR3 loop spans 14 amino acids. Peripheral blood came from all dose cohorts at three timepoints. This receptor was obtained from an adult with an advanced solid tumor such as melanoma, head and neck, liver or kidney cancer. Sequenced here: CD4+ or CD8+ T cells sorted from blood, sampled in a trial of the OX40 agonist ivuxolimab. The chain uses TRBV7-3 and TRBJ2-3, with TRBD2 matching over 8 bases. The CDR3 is CASGAGEVTDTQYF. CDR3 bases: TGTGCCAGCGGAGCGGGAGAGGTAACAGATACGCAGTATTTT.